The 11 T cell receptor beta chains presented below share a single source sample, sequenced in a study of blood T cell repertoires in COVID-19. Libraries were prepared by immunoSEQ multiplex PCR; TCRdb keeps only in-frame clonotypes and omits some of them. This sample has around 29,000 clones, with less than 90% found just once. The sample comprised peripheral blood. These receptors were obtained from a woman in her sixties with active COVID-19.

This clone was picked up one time. The gene calls are TRBV7-8 and TRBJ1-1; D is uncertain. This CDR3 has 14 residues. With 0 bases removed from V and 9 bases from J, the gap between germline ends came to 14 bases. Looked up from germline, CDR1 is SGHVS and CDR2 is FQNEAQ. CDR3 coding DNA: TGTGCCAGCAGCTTAGCATCCCGGGGTGCCCAAGCTTTCTTT. Protein product: CASSLASRGAQAFF.

The chain employs TRBV21-1 and TRBJ1-4; the table's TRBD1 call for D was not verified on the DNA. TRBV21-1 is shown as a pseudogene. This CDR3 is built from 17 residues. This chain's CDR3 is CASSKKQGTGINEKLFF. In DNA form, the CDR3 reads TGTGCCAGCAGCAAAAAACAGGGGACGGGAATAAATGAAAAACTGTTTTTT.

The rearrangement uses TRBV6-1 and TRBJ1-5; possible D gene TRBD1, 5 bases. The CDR3 is made up of 15 amino acids. Trimming took off 3 bases at V and 4 bases at J, with 13 bases between the two ends. The germline V gene has CDR1 MNHNS and CDR2 SASEGT. This chain's CDR3 is CASSEGGTWNQPQHF. The CDR3 nucleotides are TGTGCCAGCAGTGAGGGGGGAACATGGAATCAGCCCCAGCATTTT.

In this sample, this clone turned up a few times. CDR3: CAWSDKYEQYF. The CDR3, as DNA: TGTGCCTGGAGTGACAAGTACGAGCAGTACTTC. The chain carries TRBV30 and TRBJ2-7; D unclear. CDR1 is GTSNPN and CDR2 is SVGIG in the germline V gene (reference sequence). V was cut by 1 base and J by 4 bases, with 5 bases left in between. This CDR3 region has 11 residues.

In its sample, this clone was seen a few times. This chain connects TRBV5-8 to TRBJ2-1; 8 positions agree with TRBD2. The CDR3 spans 17 residues. V was pared by 4 bases and J by 8 bases, with 17 bases of the junction left unmatched. The V gene's germline CDR1 is SGHTS and CDR2 YDEGEE. The CDR3 here is CASSPLVVGRAGDEQFF. The CDR3 coding sequence is TGTGCCAGCAGCCCCCTGGTTGTCGGGAGGGCCGGGGATGAGCAGTTCTTC.

V and J are TRBV28 and TRBJ1-3; D gene ambiguous. Germline-derived CDR1 and CDR2 are MDHEN and SYDVKM. The length of the CDR3 is 18 residues. V was trimmed by 5 bases and J by 0 bases, leaving 20 bases between them. The CDR3 loop is CASSPLVGRPRSGNTIYF. CDR3 coding DNA: TGTGCCAGCAGTCCACTTGTCGGCAGGCCGCGCTCTGGAAACACCATATATTTT.

This chain links TRBV6-6 with TRBJ1-4; TRBD1 might be the D (6 bases). The CDR3 loop spans 16 amino acids. The V and J ends lost 0 bases and 7 bases respectively, with 15 bases between them. CDR1 and CDR2 (germline): MNHNY, SVGAGI (reference sequence). CDR3: CASSYSGPLRGEKLFF. The DNA for the CDR3 is TGTGCCAGCAGTTACTCGGGTCCCCTCAGGGGTGAAAAACTGTTTTTT.

The V call is TRBV5-1, the J call TRBJ2-7; 8 nucleotides align to TRBD1. The junction had 17 bases not matched to a gene; V was cut back by 5 bases and J by 1 base. The CDR3 totals 18 residues. Germline CDR1 is SGHRS and CDR2 is YFSETQ. Here the CDR3 reads CASRWGQEVLFGSYEQYF. The CDR3 DNA sequence: TGCGCCAGCAGGTGGGGACAGGAGGTGCTTTTCGGGTCCTACGAGCAGTACTTC.

The chain joins TRBV15 to TRBJ2-2, with TRBD2 matching over 13 bases. The V gene's germline CDR1 is LNHNV and CDR2 YYDKDF (reference sequence). There are 21 residues in the CDR3. The trim removed 4 bases at V and 4 bases at J, leaving 18 bases unmatched. This CDR3 reads CATSTGAVESGTSGTTGELFF. DNA for the CDR3: TGTGCCACCAGCACGGGGGCCGTAGAGTCCGGGACTAGCGGGACCACCGGGGAGCTGTTTTTT.

This chain links TRBV3-1 (or the pseudogene TRBV3-2) with TRBJ1-6; tentative D call: TRBD1 (6 bases). Deletions cut 1 base from V and 7 bases from J, with 11 bases between. Germline V gene sequence: CDR1 LGHDT, CDR2 YNNKEL (reference sequence). The CDR3 has 15 amino acids. CDR3 nucleotides: TGTGCCAGCAGCCAAGCCACAGGGTGGAATTCACCCCTCCACTTT. This translates into CASSQATGWNSPLHF.

This clone was seen only once. This rearrangement joins TRBV5-4 to TRBJ2-2; weak D call: TRBD2 (5 bases). This CDR3 is built from 14 residues. V lost 6 bases and J lost 5, with 14 bases in between. CDR1 is SGHNT and CDR2 is YYREEE in the germline V gene (reference sequence). The CDR3 DNA is TGTGCCAGCACATCCGGTGGCGGGACCGGGGAGCTGTTTTTT. Its translation: CASTSGGGTGELFF.